These 14 T cell receptor beta chains were sequenced from one sample in a study of molecular identifiers for immune sequencing clone quantification. Via MiXCR, TCRdb re-called the PCR reads, giving one row per CDR3 protein. The sample includes 490,000 or so distinct CDR3 sequences, about a fifth seen only once; the top ten take around 0.84%. Source material: naive CD8+ T cells from blood, with Jurkat cell RNA spiked in. The subset here: FACS-sorted CD8+CD4-CCR7+CD45RA+ naive T cells. Receptor source: a human donor in good health. Some libraries in this study had Jurkat cell RNA spiked in.

V usage is TRBV9 and J usage is TRBJ2-7, with 7 bases fitting TRBD2. Germline V CDR1 and CDR2: SGDLS, YYNGEE. After removal of 3 bases from V and 3 bases from J, the junction contained 6 bases not matched to a gene. The CDR3 contains 14 residues. The CDR3 DNA reads as TGTGCCAGCAGCGAAGGGAGGGATATCTACGAGCAGTACTTC. Amino acids: CASSEGRDIYEQYF.

The V and J genes are TRBV20-1 and TRBJ2-5, with 7 bases lining up with TRBD2. Unmatched junction bases numbered 8, after V lost 0 bases and J lost 1 base. Germline CDR1 DFQATT, CDR2 SNEGSKA (reference sequence). This CDR3 region has 16 residues. The DNA of the CDR3 is TGCAGTGCTAGAGATTTCGCGCTAGCGGTCCAAGAGACCCAGTACTTC. This gives the protein CSARDFALAVQETQYF.

The V gene is TRBV27, the J gene TRBJ2-7, with unresolved D. Trimming shortened V by 4 bases and J by 6 bases, and 13 bases separated the two germline ends. Germline values: CDR1 MNHEY, CDR2 SMNVEV (reference sequence). The CDR3 has 13 amino acids. The CDR3 DNA reads TGTGCCAGCAGTTACCAATCTAGTACCGAGCAGTACTTC. This sequence encodes CASSYQSSTEQYF.

The chain is built from TRBV2 and TRBJ1-1, with D possibly matching TRBD1 (5 bases). Germline V gives CDR1 SNHLY, CDR2 FYNNEI. V lost 6 bases to trimming and J lost 5 bases, with 16 bases between them. This CDR3 is built from 14 residues. This CDR3 reads CASSVSRGGTEAFF. The CDR3 DNA reads as TGTGCCAGCAGCGTCTCCCGGGGGGGGACTGAAGCTTTCTTT.

This clonotype came up a few times. V and J are TRBV5-1 and TRBJ2-7; no firm D call. The CDR3 extends over 12 amino acids. With 1 base removed from V and 4 bases from J, the gap between germline ends came to 6 bases. The germline gives CDR1 SGHRS, CDR2 YFSETQ. CDR3 in amino acids: CASSLMGYEQYF. Here the CDR3 DNA reads TGCGCCAGCAGCTTGATGGGATACGAGCAGTACTTC.

This clonotype appeared a few times. V usage is TRBV4-3 and J usage is TRBJ2-7; 9 positions agree with TRBD2. The CDR3 loop spans 15 amino acids. Germline-derived CDR1 and CDR2 are LGHNA and YSLEER. V lost 0 bases to trimming and J lost 2 bases; unmatched junction nucleotides: 2. CDR3: CASSQEIAGAYEQYF. The CDR3 bases are TGCGCCAGCAGCCAAGAAATAGCGGGAGCCTACGAGCAGTACTTC.

The V call is TRBV20-1, the J call TRBJ2-3, with D tentatively TRBD1 or TRBD2 (5 bases each). Germline V gives CDR1 DFQATT, CDR2 SNEGSKA (reference sequence). This CDR3 contains 13 residues. Deletions cut 4 bases from V and 8 bases from J, with 16 bases between. Here the CDR3 reads CSAMDPPRGTQYF. As DNA, the CDR3 is TGCAGTGCTATGGACCCGCCGAGGGGTACGCAGTATTTT.

To note about this clonotype: One end of the junction does not line up with germline, which may come from a read error. The chain has TRBV7-9 and TRBJ2-3; TRBD2 agrees at 8 bases. This CDR3 spans 15 amino acids. Germline V gives CDR1 SEHNR, CDR2 FQNEAQ (reference sequence). CDR3 bases: TGTGTCAGCAGCTTTATACGGGAGGGCCGCGATACGCAGTATTTT. Translating it yields CVSSFIREGRDTQYF.

A few counts support this clonotype. The CDR3 loop is CASSHGTGARTEAFF. The CDR3 DNA is TGCGCCAGCAGCCACGGGACAGGGGCACGCACTGAAGCTTTCTTT. This chain links TRBV5-1 with TRBJ1-1; 10 positions agree with TRBD1. J gave up 4 bases and V 4 bases, and 7 bases lay outside the gene matches. The CDR3 is 15 amino acids. CDR1 and CDR2 (germline): SGHRS, YFSETQ.

This clonotype has ten or more counts. The chain joins TRBV28 to TRBJ1-5; D remains unclear. The germline CDR1 and CDR2 sequences are MDHEN and SYDVKM. The ends were cut back, 2 bases at V and 6 bases at J, with 8 bases in the middle. The CDR3 has 13 amino acids. The CDR3 nucleotides are TGTGCCAGCAGTTTACAGTCTCGTCAGCCCCAGCATTTT. Its protein is CASSLQSRQPQHF. Supplemented by reference TRBV28 and TRBJ1-5, the full variable domain reads DVKVTQSSRYLVKRTGEKVFLECVQDMDHENMFWYRQDPGLGLRLIYFSYDVKMKEKGDIPEGYSVSREKKERFSLILESASTNQTSMYLCASSLQSRQPQHFGDGTRLSIL.

This clonotype was seen ten or more times. This chain connects TRBV27 to TRBJ2-7, with D possibly TRBD1 on 5 matching bases. Trimming stripped 5 bases from V and 7 bases from J, with 15 bases between. Germline CDR1 is MNHEY and CDR2 is SMNVEV (reference sequence). This CDR3 has 13 amino acids. The CDR3 DNA reads as TGTGCCAGCAGTGGGGCTCTTCATGGGGAGCAGTACTTC. Translating gives CASSGALHGEQYF.

The genes are TRBV20-1 and TRBJ2-3, with D possibly TRBD2 on 5 matching bases. V lost 1 base, J lost 0 bases, and 17 bases lay in between. Germline V lookup: CDR1 DFQATT, CDR2 SNEGSKA (reference sequence). The CDR3 is made up of 17 amino acids. CDR3 bases: TGCAGTGCTAGAGGCAGCGGAGCCGTCTATAGCACAGATACGCAGTATTTT. Amino acid sequence: CSARGSGAVYSTDTQYF.

This clonotype was seen more than once but under ten times. The chain carries TRBV9 and TRBJ1-6; D is perhaps TRBD1 (5 bases). Trimming cost V 4 bases and J 7 bases, with 15 bases left between them. Germline CDR1 reads SGDLS; CDR2 reads YYNGEE. CDR3 length: 15 residues. The CDR3 spells CASSSTGSGNSPLHF. CDR3 coding DNA: TGTGCCAGCAGCTCAACAGGATCGGGGAATTCACCCCTCCACTTT.

This clonotype was counted only a few times. The chain is built from TRBV12-3 or TRBV12-4 and TRBJ2-2, with D uncertain. This CDR3 has 16 residues. V lost 7 bases to trimming and J lost 4 bases, with 19 bases between them. CDR3 region: CASKHWGYESTGELFF. CDR3 nucleotides: TGTGCCAGCAAGCACTGGGGATACGAGAGCACCGGGGAGCTGTTTTTT.